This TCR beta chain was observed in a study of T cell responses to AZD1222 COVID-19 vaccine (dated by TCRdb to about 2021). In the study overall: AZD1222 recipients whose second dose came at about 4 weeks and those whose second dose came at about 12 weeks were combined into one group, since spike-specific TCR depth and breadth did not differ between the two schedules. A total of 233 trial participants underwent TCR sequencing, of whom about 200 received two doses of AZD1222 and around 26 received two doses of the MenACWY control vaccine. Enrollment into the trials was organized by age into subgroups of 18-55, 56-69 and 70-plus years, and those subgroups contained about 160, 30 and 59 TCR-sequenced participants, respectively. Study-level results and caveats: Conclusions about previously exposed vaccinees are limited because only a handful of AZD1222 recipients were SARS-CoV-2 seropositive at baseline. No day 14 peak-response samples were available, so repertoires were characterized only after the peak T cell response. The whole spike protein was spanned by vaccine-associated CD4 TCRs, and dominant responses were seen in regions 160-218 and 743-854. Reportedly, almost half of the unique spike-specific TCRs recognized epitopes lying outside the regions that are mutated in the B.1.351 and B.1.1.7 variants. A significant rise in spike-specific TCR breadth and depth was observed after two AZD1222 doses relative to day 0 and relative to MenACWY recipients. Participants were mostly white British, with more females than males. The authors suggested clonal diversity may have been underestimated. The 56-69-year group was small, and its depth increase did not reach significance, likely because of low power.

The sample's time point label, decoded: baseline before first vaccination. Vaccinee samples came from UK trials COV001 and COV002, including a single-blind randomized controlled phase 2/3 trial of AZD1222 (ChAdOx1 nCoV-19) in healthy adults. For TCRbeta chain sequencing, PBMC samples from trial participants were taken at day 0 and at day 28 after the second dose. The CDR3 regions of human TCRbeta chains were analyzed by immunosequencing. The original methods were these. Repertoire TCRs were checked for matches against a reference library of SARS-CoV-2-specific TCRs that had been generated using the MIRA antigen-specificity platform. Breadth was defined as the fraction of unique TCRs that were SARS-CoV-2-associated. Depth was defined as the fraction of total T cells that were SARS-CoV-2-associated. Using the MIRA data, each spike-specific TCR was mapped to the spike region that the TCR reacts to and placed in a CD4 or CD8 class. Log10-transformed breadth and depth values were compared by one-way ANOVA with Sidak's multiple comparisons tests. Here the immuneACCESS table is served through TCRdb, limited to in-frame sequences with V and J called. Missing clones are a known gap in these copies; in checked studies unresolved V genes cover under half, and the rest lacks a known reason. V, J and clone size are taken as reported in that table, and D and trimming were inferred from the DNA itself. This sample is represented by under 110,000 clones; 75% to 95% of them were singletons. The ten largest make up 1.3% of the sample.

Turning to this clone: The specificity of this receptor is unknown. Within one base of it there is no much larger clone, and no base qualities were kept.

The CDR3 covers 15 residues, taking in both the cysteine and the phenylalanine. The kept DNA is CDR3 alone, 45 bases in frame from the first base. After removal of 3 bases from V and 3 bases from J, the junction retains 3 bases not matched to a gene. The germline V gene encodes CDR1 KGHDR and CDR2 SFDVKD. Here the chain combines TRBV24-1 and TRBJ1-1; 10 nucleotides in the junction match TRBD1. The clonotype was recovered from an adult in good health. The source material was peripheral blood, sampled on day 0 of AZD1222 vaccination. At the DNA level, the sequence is TGTGCCACCAGTGATGGGACAGGGGCGGACACTGAAGCTTTCTTT. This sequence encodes CATSDGTGADTEAFF.